This T cell receptor (beta chain) emerged from a study of memory CD4+ T cells and cytomegalovirus serostatus. Study-level background: Donors were healthy Belgian adults, 10 or so CMV seropositive and 20 to 25 seronegative.

Study-wide points: CD4+ memory repertoires contained about two fifths of the roughly 160 reported CMV TCRbeta sequences. A US-trained random forest predicted CMV serostatus with median AUC approximately 0.9.

This table comes from immunoSEQ multiplex PCR, and its TCRdb copy is limited to in-frame clones, with some not included. The sample comprises 45,000 or so clones, 79% of which are singletons, and 0.9% to 1.2% rests with the top ten. The V gene's germline CDR1 is GTSNPN and CDR2 SVGIG (reference sequence). CDR3 length: 11 amino acids. The V and J ends lost 4 bases and 4 bases respectively, with 7 bases between them. Remarks on this clone: Its specificity is not known.

The sort gate was single viable CD3+CD4+CD8-CD45RO+ cells for memory CD4+ T cells. Serostatus was set by detecting CMV pp150, pp28, p38, p52 IgG. The V call is TRBV30, the J call TRBJ1-2; D remains ambiguous. This sequence originates from an adult in good health and CMV-seronegative. Sequencing was done on a sample of memory CD4+ T cells from blood. Here the CDR3 reads CAWTRIYGYTF. CDR3 DNA sequence: TGTGCCTGGACCCGGATCTATGGCTACACCTTC.